Sequencing of this T cell receptor beta chain was carried out in a study of cytomegalovirus exposure and HLA in healthy donors. Researchers ran the PCR with 60 Vbeta and 13 Jbeta primers. TCRdb's copy holds only in-frame clones and misses some; the assay was immunoSEQ multiplex PCR. This repertoire shows about 160,000 clones, about 80% found once; its top ten account for around 1.3%. This clone was counted a single time. The sample holds other DNA sequences that translate to the same CDR3. The CDR3 length is 12 residues. V dropped 6 bases and J dropped 4 bases, with 9 bases sitting between them. Germline V gene lookup returns CDR1 MDHEN and CDR2 SYDVKM.

This receptor was taken from a woman aged 45-60 years in good health and CMV-seronegative. V usage is TRBV28 and J usage is TRBJ1-1, with D unresolved. The sample consisted of PBMCs. The chain's CDR3 is CASRTGGTEAFF. The CDR3 DNA follows: TGTGCCAGCAGAACTGGAGGCACTGAAGCTTTCTTT. The full variable domain, rest sourced from reference TRBV28 and TRBJ1-1, is DVKVTQSSRYLVKRTGEKVFLECVQDMDHENMFWYRQDPGLGLRLIYFSYDVKMKEKGDIPEGYSVSREKKERFSLILESASTNQTSMYLCASRTGGTEAFFGQGTRLTVV.